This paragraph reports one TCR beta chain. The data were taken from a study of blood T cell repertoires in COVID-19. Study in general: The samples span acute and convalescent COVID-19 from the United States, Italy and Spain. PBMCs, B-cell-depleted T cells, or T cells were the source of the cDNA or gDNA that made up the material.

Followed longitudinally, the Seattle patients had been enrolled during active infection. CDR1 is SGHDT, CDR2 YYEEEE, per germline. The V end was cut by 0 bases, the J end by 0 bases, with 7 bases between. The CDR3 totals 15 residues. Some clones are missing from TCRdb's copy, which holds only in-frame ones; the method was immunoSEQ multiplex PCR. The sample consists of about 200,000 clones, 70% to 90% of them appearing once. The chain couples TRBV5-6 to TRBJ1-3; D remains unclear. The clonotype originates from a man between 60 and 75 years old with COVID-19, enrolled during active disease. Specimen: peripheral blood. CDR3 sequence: CASSLAGSSGNTIYF. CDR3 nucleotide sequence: TGTGCCAGCAGCTTGGCCGGGAGCTCTGGAAACACCATATATTTT. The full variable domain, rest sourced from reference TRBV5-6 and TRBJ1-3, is DAGVTQSPTHLIKTRGQQVTLRCSPKSGHDTVSWYQQALGQGPQFIFQYYEEEERQRGNFPDRFSGHQFPNYSSELNVNALLLGDSALYLCASSLAGSSGNTIYFGEGSWLTVV.